The clone carrying this TCR beta chain was counted many times. Antigen unknown. Regarding time point: newly diagnosed GD, antithyroid drugs for less than 3 months. PBMC-derived RNA was used for the TCR library. Diagnosis followed American Thyroid Association guidelines for Graves' disease. According to the study, TCR beta libraries were built with iRepertoire HTBI primers and CDR3-region Arm-PCR. TCRdb re-called the multiplex PCR reads through MiXCR, storing one row per CDR3 protein. The table records about 400,000 distinct CDR3 sequences, under 20% of them present only once. This CDR3 comprises 14 residues. The V and J ends lost 0 bases and 3 bases respectively, with 12 bases between them. CDR1 and CDR2 (germline): GTSNPN, SVGIG (reference sequence). This sample was included in a study of regulatory T cells in long-lasting Graves disease. Overall study results and limits: Sharing of public clonotypes was greater in persistent patients (approximately 2,700) than in new patients (around 880).

The sample also formed part of further work on T cells in Graves' hyperthyroidism and ophthalmopathy. That work contributes: Graves' hyperthyroidism showing no ophthalmopathy progression within 18 months was considered stable. Patients with uncontrolled infections, other autoimmune diseases, pregnancy or lactation were excluded.

This TCR was sampled from a woman aged 18-29 years with Graves disease. The V gene is TRBV30, the J gene TRBJ2-7, with D perhaps matching TRBD2 (7 bases). Specimen: peripheral blood mononuclear cells (PBMCs), collected at new diagnosis, from a patient treated with antithyroid drugs. The CDR3 sequence is CAWSVRGAVYEQYF. The CDR3 nucleotides read TGTGCCTGGAGTGTACGGGGGGCAGTCTACGAGCAGTACTTC.